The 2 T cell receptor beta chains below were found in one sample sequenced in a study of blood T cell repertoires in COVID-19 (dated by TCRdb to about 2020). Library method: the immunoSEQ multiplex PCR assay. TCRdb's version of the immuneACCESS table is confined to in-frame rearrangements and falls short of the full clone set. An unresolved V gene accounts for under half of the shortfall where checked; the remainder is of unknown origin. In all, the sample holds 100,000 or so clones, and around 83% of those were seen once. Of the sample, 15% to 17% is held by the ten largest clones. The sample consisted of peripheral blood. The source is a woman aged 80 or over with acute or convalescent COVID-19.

The CDR3 reads CASLLAGGGETQYF. CDR3 nucleotides: TGCGCCAGTTTACTAGCGGGAGGTGGAGAGACCCAGTACTTC. The rearrangement joins TRBV10-1 to TRBJ2-5; 12 nucleotides line up with TRBD2. This CDR3 region has 14 residues. The ends lost 9 bases at V and 4 bases at J; junction bases unmatched: 6. Germline CDR1 and CDR2: WNHNN and SYGVQD (reference sequence).

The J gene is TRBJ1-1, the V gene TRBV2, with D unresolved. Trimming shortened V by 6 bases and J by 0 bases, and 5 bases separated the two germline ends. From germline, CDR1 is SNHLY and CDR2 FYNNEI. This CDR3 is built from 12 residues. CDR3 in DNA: TGTGCCAGCAGCTTAATGAACACTGAAGCTTTCTTT. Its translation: CASSLMNTEAFF.